This T cell receptor beta chain originates from a study of blood T cells in healthy people across ages (dated by TCRdb to the mid-2010s). Background on the whole study: Template switching captured roughly one uniquely barcoded TCR beta cDNA molecule per two T cells in model experiments. To track age-related changes in TCR beta repertoire diversity, the study relied on deep sequencing normalized with unique cDNA molecular identifiers. Four age groups were formed from the donors: young (average about 15 years), middle-aged (just under 40), aged (approximately 60) and long-lived (around 82). To avoid experimental bias, donors of different ages were spread randomly across the sequencing lanes. Two additional independent replicas of 1 million unique cDNA reads from the same blood draw were analyzed for two donors (one aged 18 to 30 and one aged 80 or older). Here is what the overall study found, with its caveats: Because the CMV infection status of the donors was unknown, age-related changes in expanded clonotypes may potentially have been confounded. Total diversity estimates from one million sequenced T cells were considered lower bounds and underestimates. There was a strong correlation between observed TCR beta diversity and the percentage of naive T cells measured by flow cytometry. As age increased, observed TCR beta diversity per million T cells dropped in a roughly linear way, and a significant reduction was already evident by age roughly 36. Because profiling used bulk unsorted PBMCs, naive and antigen-experienced compartments could not be compared conclusively. Compared with the aged group, more naive CD4+ T cells, fewer expanded clones and increased TCR diversity were shown by the long-lived group, suggesting age selection.

The protocol used for the library was 5' RACE. TCRdb lists the instrument as Illumina HiSeq 2500. A second PCR of roughly 6 to 12 cycles was performed with a sample-barcoded 5' primer and a J-beta primer mix. A template-switch 5' adaptor carrying 12 random nucleotides introduced a unique molecular identifier onto each TCR beta cDNA molecule. At least 2.5 million CDR3-containing paired-end reads were obtained from each sample. The Mint cDNA synthesis kit, primed by a TRBC-specific oligonucleotide, was used to synthesize first-strand cDNA from all RNA. All cDNA was treated with uracil-DNA glycosylase and then went through a first 18-cycle PCR with the universal primers M1SS and BC2_uni_R. As for how the authors treated the data: For normalization, 1 million high-quality reads were randomly selected from each sample, with every read carrying a distinct molecular identifier. Reads with shared molecular identifiers were discarded instead of being binned into consensus sequences. MiTCR, run with a Q25 quality threshold and the strictest error-elimination algorithm, handled CDR3 identification, clonotype clustering and error correction. Lower-bound total TCR beta diversity was estimated with a nonparametric unseen species model using Euler transformation. TCRdb handled the public reads itself, with Q25 trimming in fastp and clone calling in MiXCR, and kept productive beta chains. Each CDR3 protein gets just one entry, which takes the most common genes and DNA from the rows behind it. TCRdb, not the original authors, processed these V and J calls. In all, the sample holds around 750,000 distinct CDR3 sequences, and about 53% of those were seen once. The ten largest make up 40% to 50% of the sample.

About this clonotype itself: What antigen it recognizes has not been identified. Within one base of it there is no much larger clone, and no base qualities were kept.

Looking up the germline V gene yields CDR1 KGHDR and CDR2 SFDVKD. The CDR3 goes from the cysteine to the phenylalanine over 15 residues. Here the CDR3 DNA is all that survives: 45 bases in frame from base 1. V has 1 base trimmed and J has 4 bases trimmed; junction bases matching no gene number 2. The approximately 39 donors, aged 6 to 90 years, were systemically healthy Caucasian individuals from Russia. About 9.1 milliliters of peripheral blood were collected from each donor into EDTA-treated Vacutainer tubes. PBMCs were isolated by Ficoll-Paque density-gradient centrifugation, with at least 7 million obtained per sample. Trizol reagent was used to extract total RNA from PBMCs, with at least 5.5 micrograms per sample. For every donor, an aliquot of PBMCs went through flow cytometry to measure the percentages of naive CD45RAhigh/CD27high T cells.

The chain links TRBV24-1 with TRBJ2-1; 8 central nucleotides agree with TRBD2. Sequencing was carried out using blood. The TCR sequence derives from an elderly man in good health. The CDR3 in this case is CATSDFSSGYNEQFF. The DNA sequence follows: TGTGCCACCAGTGATTTTTCTAGCGGGTACAATGAGCAGTTCTTC.